Below are 20 T cell receptor beta chains sequenced from a single sample in a study of blood T cells in healthy people across ages. A J-beta primer mix and a sample-barcoded 5' primer were used in a second PCR of about 6 to 12 cycles. TCRdb used MiXCR to reprocess the 5' RACE reads, holding one entry per CDR3 protein. The sample holds hundreds of thousands of distinct CDR3 sequences, 24% seen once. Another study also made use of these data, one on T cells of mothers and their children.

Sequencing was carried out using blood. These receptors originate from a boy aged 5-17 years in good health.

This clonotype was found a few times. The chain employs TRBV27 and TRBJ2-7; TRBD2 aligns across 11 bases. This CDR3 has 18 amino acids. V was pared by 5 bases and J by 2 bases, with 14 bases of the junction left unmatched. CDR1 and CDR2 (germline): MNHEY, SMNVEV (reference sequence). In DNA form, the CDR3 reads TGTGCCAGCAGTATAACTAGCGGGAGCCCCCCGATTGCCTACGAGCAGTACTTC. Translating gives CASSITSGSPPIAYEQYF.

CDR3: CASSSSGGRDTGELFF. The CDR3 region has the DNA TGTGCCAGCAGCTCTTCAGGGGGAAGGGACACCGGGGAGCTGTTTTTT. The chain uses TRBV7-2 and TRBJ2-2; 7 bases line up with TRBD1. Germline V gene data show CDR1 as SGHTA and CDR2 as FQGNSA. The CDR3 length is 16 residues. The trim removed 4 bases at V and 3 bases at J, leaving 8 bases unmatched.

The table lists this clonotype with a few counts. The V gene is TRBV3-1, the J gene TRBJ2-3; 8 nucleotides align to TRBD2. The V gene end was trimmed by 0 bases and the J gene end by 6 bases; junction bases not matched to a gene: 5. The CDR3 contains 15 residues. The V gene's germline CDR1 is LGHDT and CDR2 YNNKEL (reference sequence). For the CDR3, the DNA is TGTGCCAGCAGCCAAGAAATACGGGAGGGGGATACGCAGTATTTT. It is translated as CASSQEIREGDTQYF.

V gene TRBV21-1 combines with J gene TRBJ2-2; TRBD1 reflects the table's D call only, with no check against the DNA. TRBV21-1 is given as a pseudogene. The CDR3 has 17 residues. As DNA, the CDR3 is TGTGCCAGCAGCAAAGACTGGGACAGGGGGCGTAACGGGGAGCTGTTTTTT. Encoded protein: CASSKDWDRGRNGELFF.

The chain joins TRBV4-2 to TRBJ2-5; 8 bases are a match to TRBD1. Germline loops: CDR1 LGHNA, CDR2 YNFKEQ. The CDR3 length is 15 residues. After removal of 2 bases from V and 5 bases from J, the junction contained 7 bases not matched to a gene. The DNA of the CDR3 is TGTGCCAGCAGCCAACTCTCAGGGGGCCGGGAGACCCAGTACTTC. Protein product: CASSQLSGGRETQYF.

V is TRBV2 and J is TRBJ1-1; D is unresolved. The CDR3 loop spans 10 amino acids. In germline, CDR1 is SNHLY, CDR2 FYNNEI. V shed 4 bases and J shed 14 bases, with 11 bases lying between them. Here the CDR3 reads CASSAEVLFF. CDR3 DNA sequence: TGTGCCAGCAGTGCAGAGGTATTATTCTTT.

This sequence joins TRBV28 and TRBJ1-4; unclear D gene. Germline loops: CDR1 MDHEN, CDR2 SYDVKM. V lost 4 bases, J lost 3 bases, and 12 bases lay in between. The CDR3 sequence is 15 residues long. The CDR3 protein is CASSYSGRANEKLFF. The CDR3 nucleotides are TGTGCCAGCAGTTATAGTGGTCGGGCTAATGAAAAACTGTTTTTT.

V usage is TRBV9 and J usage is TRBJ2-1; 10 bases agree with TRBD2. CDR3 size: 15 residues. After removal of 4 bases from V and 8 bases from J, the junction contained 9 bases not matched to a gene. In germline, CDR1 is SGDLS, CDR2 YYNGEE. The CDR3 here is CASSSASGSFYEQFF. The CDR3 DNA reads TGTGCCAGCAGCTCAGCTAGCGGGAGTTTCTATGAGCAGTTCTTC.

The V call is TRBV2, the J call TRBJ2-1; D ambiguous. V was clipped by 7 bases and J by 2 bases, with 9 bases between them. CDR1 SNHLY and CDR2 FYNNEI come from the germline V gene. The CDR3 spans 13 residues. Here the CDR3 reads CASTGLTYNEQFF. The DNA for the CDR3 is TGTGCCAGCACCGGGCTAACCTACAATGAGCAGTTCTTC.

A single count supports this clonotype. The chain combines TRBV20-1 with TRBJ1-3; D gene unclear. Germline V gene sequence: CDR1 DFQATT, CDR2 SNEGSKA (reference sequence). V lost 5 bases and J lost 4, with 18 bases in between. CDR3 size: 15 residues. The CDR3 reads CSAGSRSGPGNTIYF. DNA for the CDR3: TGCAGTGCTGGATCCCGGAGCGGCCCGGGAAACACCATATATTTT.

This chain connects TRBV20-1 to TRBJ1-4; a possible D gene is TRBD1 (6 bases). V gave up 7 bases and J gave up 5 bases, with 14 bases separating them. The length of the CDR3 is 13 residues. From germline, CDR1 is DFQATT and CDR2 SNEGSKA (reference sequence). The CDR3 here is CSVPHRANEKLFF. DNA for the CDR3: TGCAGTGTTCCCCACAGGGCGAATGAAAAACTGTTTTTT.

The chain links TRBV10-3 to TRBJ2-5, with D unclear. Trimming cost V 10 bases and J 1 base, with 10 bases left between them. This CDR3 region has 12 residues. Germline assignment: CDR1 ENHRY and CDR2 SYGVKD. The CDR3 is CATSDAQETQYF. In DNA, the CDR3 is TGTGCCACCTCGGACGCCCAAGAGACCCAGTACTTC.

The chain has TRBV19 and TRBJ2-4; tentatively, D is TRBD1 or TRBD2 (5 bases each). CDR1 is LNHDA, CDR2 SQIVND, per germline (reference sequence). There are 16 residues in the CDR3. V lost 5 bases to trimming and J lost 1 base, with 15 bases between them. The CDR3 sequence: CASSPGTQFAKNIQYF. The DNA for the CDR3 is TGTGCCAGTAGTCCCGGGACCCAATTCGCCAAAAACATTCAGTACTTC.

The chain carries TRBV11-2 and TRBJ2-3; TRBD2 agrees at 9 bases. CDR1 and CDR2 (germline): SGHAT, FQNNGV. The CDR3 spans 15 residues. V lost 1 base, J lost 7 bases, and 6 bases stayed unmatched. The CDR3, as DNA: TGTGCCAGCAGCTTAGTCGGGCTAGCGGGGTATACGCAGTATTTT. This gives the protein CASSLVGLAGYTQYF.

The J gene is TRBJ2-7, the V gene TRBV11-2, with 9 bases lining up with TRBD2. CDR1 and CDR2 from the germline V gene are SGHAT and FQNNGV. This CDR3 has 20 residues. The junction had 18 bases not matched to a gene; V was cut back by 1 base and J by 2 bases. Written as DNA, the CDR3 is TGTGCCAGCAGCTTAGTCGGGAGTACGGGGGCTAGCGGGACCACCTACGAGCAGTACTTC. Protein: CASSLVGSTGASGTTYEQYF. The full variable domain, its missing parts supplied by reference TRBV11-2 and TRBJ2-7, is EAGVAQSPRYKIIEKRQSVAFWCNPISGHATLYWYQQILGQGPKLLIQFQNNGVVDDSQLPKDRFSAERLKGVDSTLKIQPAKLEDSAVYLCASSLVGSTGASGTTYEQYFGPGTRLTVT.

Comments on this clonotype: A much larger clone differs from this one at a single base, so this may be a read error. This chain connects TRBV5-1 to TRBJ2-3; TRBD2 is a possible D gene (6 bases). Germline V gene data show CDR1 as SGHRS and CDR2 as YFSETQ. The CDR3 runs 16 residues. For the CDR3, the DNA is TGCGCCAGCAGCCCGCAAGCGGGCGGAAGCACAGGTACGCAGTATTTT. This translates into CASSPQAGGSTGTQYF.

The chain recombines TRBV3-1 with TRBJ1-3; 9 bases are shared with TRBD1. J gave up 3 bases and V 4 bases, and 7 bases lay outside the gene matches. This CDR3 has 16 residues. Germline CDR1 and CDR2: LGHDT and YNNKEL (reference sequence). The CDR3 DNA follows: TGTGCCAGCAGCCCCTATACAGGGGGCGGTGGAAACACCATATATTTT. Its protein product is CASSPYTGGGGNTIYF.

This clonotype came up a few times. This could be a read error, since a much larger clone is one nucleotide away. The chain couples TRBV6-6 to TRBJ2-7, with D tentatively TRBD1 or TRBD2 (5 bases each). V was clipped by 2 bases and J by 3 bases, with 14 bases between them. This CDR3 spans 15 amino acids. Germline CDR1 and CDR2: MNHNY and SVGAGI (reference sequence). CDR3 loop: CASSYPAGALYEQYF. The CDR3 DNA reads as TGTGCCAGCAGTTACCCTGCCGGGGCCCTCTACGAGCAGTACTTC.

The sample holds a few counts of this clonotype. This chain connects TRBV5-1 to TRBJ2-3; D unclear. The CDR3 sequence is 14 residues long. With 5 bases removed from V and 2 bases from J, the gap between germline ends came to 12 bases. Germline V lookup: CDR1 SGHRS, CDR2 YFSETQ. Here the CDR3 reads CASRAAEHTDTQYF. In DNA form, the CDR3 reads TGCGCCAGCAGGGCGGCAGAGCACACAGATACGCAGTATTTT.

V and J are TRBV20-1 and TRBJ2-5; 7 bases are a match to TRBD2. Trimming took 5 bases from V and 5 from J; bases not matched to a gene: 11. CDR3 length equals 14 residues. In germline, CDR1 is DFQATT, CDR2 SNEGSKA (reference sequence). The CDR3 here is CSASLAEPRETQYF. CDR3 coding DNA: TGCAGTGCTTCTCTAGCGGAGCCGAGGGAGACCCAGTACTTC.